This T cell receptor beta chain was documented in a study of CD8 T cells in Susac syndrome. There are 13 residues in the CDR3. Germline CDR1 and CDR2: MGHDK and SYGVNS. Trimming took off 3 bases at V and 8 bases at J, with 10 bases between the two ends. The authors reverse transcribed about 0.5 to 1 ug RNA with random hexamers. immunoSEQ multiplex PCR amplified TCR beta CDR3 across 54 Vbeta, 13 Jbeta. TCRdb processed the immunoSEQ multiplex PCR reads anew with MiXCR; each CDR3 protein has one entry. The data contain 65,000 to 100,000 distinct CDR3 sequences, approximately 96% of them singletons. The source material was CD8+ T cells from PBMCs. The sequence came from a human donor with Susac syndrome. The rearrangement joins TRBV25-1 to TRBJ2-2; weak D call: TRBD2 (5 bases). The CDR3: CASSDHRRGELFF. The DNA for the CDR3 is TGTGCCAGCAGTGACCACCGGAGGGGGGAGCTGTTTTTT.